This TCR beta chain emerged from a study of cytomegalovirus exposure and HLA in healthy donors. Germline values: CDR1 MNHEY, CDR2 SMNVEV (reference sequence). The CDR3 runs to 15 residues. V dropped 5 bases and J dropped 0 bases, with 11 bases sitting between them. PCR primers comprised 60 Vbeta and 13 Jbeta primers. Sequenced by immunoSEQ multiplex PCR; TCRdb stores in-frame clones only, minus some. The sample lists around 110,000 clones, around 60% occurring once. V usage is TRBV27 and J usage is TRBJ1-5, with D possibly being TRBD1 (6 bases). This TCR derives from a woman aged 40 to 55 in good health and CMV-seropositive. The sequenced sample consisted of PBMCs. This chain's CDR3 is CASSMDSYSNQPQHF. CDR3 nucleotide sequence: TGTGCCAGCAGTATGGACAGCTATAGCAATCAGCCCCAGCATTTT.